Below are 27 T cell receptor beta chains sequenced from a single sample in a study of CD8 T cells in Susac syndrome. Random hexamers were used to reverse transcribe the RNA input (roughly 0.5 to 1 ug). A single record per CDR3 protein comes from TCRdb applying MiXCR to the immunoSEQ multiplex PCR reads. The table records about 24,000 distinct CDR3 sequences, around 93% of them present only once. The specimen sequenced was CD8+ T cells from PBMCs. These receptors were obtained from a human donor with Susac syndrome.

The chain employs TRBV19 and TRBJ1-2; D is possibly TRBD1 (5 bases). The CDR3 length is 15 residues. Looked up from germline, CDR1 is LNHDA and CDR2 is SQIVND (reference sequence). Deletions cut 4 bases from V and 2 bases from J, with 14 bases between. CDR3 bases: TGTGCCAGTAGTAACTCCGTGGGGGGGAACTATGGCTACACCTTC. Translating it yields CASSNSVGGNYGYTF.

J is TRBJ1-1 and V is TRBV27; D possibly corresponds to TRBD1 (6 bases). Deletions cut 5 bases from V and 4 bases from J, with 23 bases between. Germline loops: CDR1 MNHEY, CDR2 SMNVEV (reference sequence). This CDR3 spans 17 amino acids. CDR3 sequence: CASSLYAGAGVGTEAFF. CDR3 DNA: TGTGCCAGCAGTCTATACGCTGGGGCAGGGGTAGGCACTGAAGCTTTCTTT.

The rearrangement uses TRBV25-1 and TRBJ2-7; D perhaps matches TRBD2 (6 bases). Germline CDR1 is MGHDK and CDR2 is SYGVNS. Trimming removed 5 bases from V and 3 bases from J, with 20 bases in between. The CDR3 consists of 16 residues. CDR3 nucleotide sequence: TGTGCCAGCAGTCAGACTCGGAACGGGAGTATCTACGAGCAGTACTTC. Its translation: CASSQTRNGSIYEQYF.

J is TRBJ2-1 and V is TRBV20-1; D is undetermined. Germline values: CDR1 DFQATT, CDR2 SNEGSKA (reference sequence). This CDR3 spans 13 amino acids. The V end was cut by 0 bases, the J end by 4 bases, with 7 bases between. Here the CDR3 reads CSARDNPYNEQFF. The CDR3 bases are TGCAGTGCTAGAGATAATCCGTACAATGAGCAGTTCTTC.

The V gene is TRBV4-3, the J gene TRBJ2-7; D might be TRBD2 (5 bases). Germline V gene sequence: CDR1 LGHNA, CDR2 YSLEER. The CDR3 extends over 14 amino acids. The V end was cut by 0 bases, the J end by 0 bases, with 6 bases between. The CDR3 nucleotides read TGCGCCAGCAGCCAAGAAACTAGCTCCTACGAGCAGTACTTC. It translates to CASSQETSSYEQYF.

In this sample, this clonotype turned up once. This sequence joins TRBV6-5 and TRBJ1-1; D unresolved. The CDR3 loop spans 13 amino acids. Trimming shortened V by 2 bases and J by 5 bases, and 9 bases separated the two germline ends. The germline CDR1 and CDR2 sequences are MNHEY and SVGAGI. In DNA, the CDR3 is TGTGCCAGCAGTTACGCGGAGGGAACTGAAGCTTTCTTT. It is translated as CASSYAEGTEAFF.

V usage is TRBV15 and J usage is TRBJ1-1; D is perhaps TRBD1 (6 bases). V was trimmed by 7 bases and J by 0 bases, leaving 18 bases between them. The CDR3 spans 16 residues. Germline V gene sequence: CDR1 LNHNV, CDR2 YYDKDF (reference sequence). The CDR3 sequence is CATTGAGAYMNTEAFF. The CDR3 DNA reads as TGTGCCACCACCGGGGCGGGGGCCTACATGAACACTGAAGCTTTCTTT.

The rearrangement uses TRBV19 and TRBJ2-5, with TRBD2 as a possible D gene (7 bases). CDR1 and CDR2 from the germline V gene are LNHDA and SQIVND (reference sequence). CDR3 size: 14 residues. Trimming removed 7 bases at V and 5 bases at J, with 17 bases between. In DNA form, the CDR3 reads TGTGCCAGTAATACCAAGTGGGGGGGCGAGACCCAGTACTTC. Translated, it gives CASNTKWGGETQYF.

V gene TRBV19 combines with J gene TRBJ2-7; 11 bases match TRBD2. CDR3 length: 14 residues. Losses at the gene ends were 3 bases for V and 2 bases for J; bases not matched to a gene: 0. Germline-derived CDR1 and CDR2 are LNHDA and SQIVND (reference sequence). The DNA of the CDR3 is TGTGCCAGTAGTATGACTAGCGGGGCCTACGAGCAGTACTTC. The encoded protein is CASSMTSGAYEQYF.

V gene TRBV5-1 combines with J gene TRBJ2-3, with 10 bases matching TRBD2. The germline V gene encodes CDR1 SGHRS and CDR2 YFSETQ. The ends lost 0 bases at V and 1 base at J; junction bases unmatched: 2. CDR3 length: 16 amino acids. The CDR3 nucleotides read TGCGCCAGCAGCTTGGGTAGCGGGGGGCGCACAGATACGCAGTATTTT. Protein: CASSLGSGGRTDTQYF.

This chain links TRBV6-5 with TRBJ1-2; D unclear. This CDR3 is built from 14 residues. Trimming left V 0 bases short and J 2 bases short, with 7 bases between. Germline V gives CDR1 MNHEY, CDR2 SVGAGI. The CDR3 sequence: CASSYSTGNYGYTF. CDR3 DNA sequence: TGTGCCAGCAGTTACTCGACTGGGAACTATGGCTACACCTTC.

The chain links TRBV7-2 to TRBJ2-3; tentatively, D is TRBD2 (5 bases). From germline, CDR1 is SGHTA and CDR2 FQGNSA. V dropped 4 bases and J dropped 4 bases, with 21 bases sitting between them. This CDR3 has 17 residues. CDR3 sequence (DNA): TGTGCCAGCAGCTCCGGGCGGGTACAGAGCGAATCAGATACGCAGTATTTT. Protein: CASSSGRVQSESDTQYF.

The chain is built from TRBV11-1 and TRBJ1-1; weak D call: TRBD1 (5 bases). CDR1 is SGHAT, CDR2 FQDESV, per germline (reference sequence). CDR3 length: 16 residues. V was trimmed by 1 base and J by 6 bases, leaving 18 bases between them. For the CDR3, the DNA is TGTGCCAGCAGCTTAGGGGGCACGACAGCGAGGGCTGAAGCTTTCTTT. Translating it yields CASSLGGTTARAEAFF. The full variable domain, with the rest looked up from reference TRBV11-1 and TRBJ1-1, is EAEVAQSPRYKITEKSQAVAFWCDPISGHATLYWYRQILGQGPELLVQFQDESVVDDSQLPKDRFSAERLKGVDSTLKIQPAELGDSAMYLCASSLGGTTARAEAFFGQGTRLTVV.

The J gene is TRBJ2-5, the V gene TRBV5-1, with TRBD1 as a possible D gene (6 bases). V shed 5 bases and J shed 2 bases, with 13 bases lying between them. Germline values: CDR1 SGHRS, CDR2 YFSETQ. The CDR3 has 14 amino acids. DNA of the CDR3: TGCGCCAGCAGAACAATGGACAGTCAAGAGACCCAGTACTTC. It specifies CASRTMDSQETQYF.

This chain joins TRBV6-5 and TRBJ2-3; 7 bases fit TRBD2. The germline gives CDR1 MNHEY, CDR2 SVGAGI. The CDR3 totals 15 residues. The V gene end was trimmed by 6 bases and the J gene end by 4 bases; junction bases not matched to a gene: 10. This CDR3 is CASRFTSEGSDTQYF. CDR3 nucleotides: TGTGCCAGCAGATTTACTAGCGAGGGTTCAGATACGCAGTATTTT.

The gene calls are TRBV19 and TRBJ1-1; no reliable D call. Trimming stripped 3 bases from V and 1 base from J, with 15 bases between. Germline values: CDR1 LNHDA, CDR2 SQIVND (reference sequence). The CDR3 has 16 amino acids. This CDR3 reads CASSMPSFGRNTEAFF. The CDR3 DNA follows: TGTGCCAGTAGTATGCCCAGTTTCGGGAGGAACACTGAAGCTTTCTTT. The full variable domain, in which reference TRBV19 and TRBJ1-1 provide the parts outside the CDR3, is DGGITQSPKYLFRKEGQNVTLSCEQNLNHDAMYWYRQDPGQGLRLIYYSQIVNDFQKGDIAEGYSVSREKKESFPLTVTSAQKNPTAFYLCASSMPSFGRNTEAFFGQGTRLTVV.

The chain is built from TRBV24-1 and TRBJ2-3; D gene uncertain. The CDR3 is 11 amino acids. Germline values: CDR1 KGHDR, CDR2 SFDVKD. With 4 bases removed from V and 3 bases from J, the gap between germline ends came to 1 base. CDR3 bases: TGTGCCACCAGTGAAACAGATACGCAGTATTTT. This codes for CATSETDTQYF.

The chain combines TRBV5-1 with TRBJ2-7; D gene uncertain. There are 14 residues in the CDR3. Deletions cut 2 bases from V and 2 bases from J, with 11 bases between. Germline lookup yields CDR1 SGHRS and CDR2 YFSETQ. The CDR3 nucleotides are TGCGCCAGCAGCTTTAAGGATAGCACCTACGAGCAGTACTTC. Translation gives CASSFKDSTYEQYF.

The J gene is TRBJ2-3, the V gene TRBV7-9; 7 positions match TRBD1. The CDR3 has 16 residues. The germline CDR1 and CDR2 sequences are SEHNR and FQNEAQ (reference sequence). Germline trimming cut 5 bases from V and 1 base from J; bases unmatched to any gene: 9. The CDR3 is CASSPLRDRRTDTQYF. The CDR3 bases are TGTGCCAGCAGCCCCCTCCGGGACAGACGCACAGATACGCAGTATTTT.

This clonotype appeared once. The chain employs TRBV24-1 and TRBJ2-2, with a possible D match to TRBD1 (5 bases). The V gene's germline CDR1 is KGHDR and CDR2 SFDVKD. Trimming pared 0 bases from V and 6 bases from J, leaving 25 bases between. This CDR3 is built from 20 residues. CDR3 sequence reads: CATSDLRANKGISWAGELFF. The CDR3 nucleotides are TGTGCCACCAGTGATTTGCGGGCCAACAAGGGGATTTCATGGGCCGGGGAGCTGTTTTTT.

This clonotype is a singleton in its sample. The rearrangement joins TRBV6-2 or TRBV6-3 to TRBJ2-2; 12 bases are a match to TRBD2. After removal of 6 bases from V and 5 bases from J, the junction contained 13 bases not matched to a gene. The CDR3 loop spans 18 amino acids. Germline assignment: CDR1 MNHEY and CDR2 SVGEGT. The CDR3 sequence is CASRTSYTSGGITGELFF. The CDR3 nucleotides are TGTGCCAGCAGAACCTCATACACTAGCGGGGGGATAACCGGGGAGCTGTTTTTT.

This clonotype has a single count. The chain carries TRBV3-1 and TRBJ1-1; TRBD1 agrees at 7 bases. The CDR3 runs 16 residues. Unmatched junction bases numbered 9, after V lost 1 base and J lost 4 bases. CDR1 LGHDT and CDR2 YNNKEL come from the germline V gene (reference sequence). CDR3: CASSQGPGQVVTEAFF. CDR3 coding DNA: TGTGCCAGCAGCCAAGGGCCCGGACAGGTGGTCACTGAAGCTTTCTTT.

This clonotype has just a few counts. This rearrangement joins TRBV20-1 to TRBJ1-1, with 8 bases matching TRBD1. CDR1 is DFQATT and CDR2 is SNEGSKA in the germline V gene (reference sequence). This CDR3 comprises 14 residues. The junction had 6 bases not matched to a gene; V was cut back by 3 bases and J by 3 bases. The CDR3 sequence is CSASTPGQDTEAFF. In DNA form, the CDR3 reads TGCAGTGCTAGCACCCCGGGACAGGACACTGAAGCTTTCTTT.

This clonotype was seen once. V gene TRBV6-6 combines with J gene TRBJ1-2; D is undetermined. The CDR3 runs 14 residues. V lost 0 bases and J 4 bases, leaving 9 bases between the germline ends. Germline CDR1 reads MNHNY; CDR2 reads SVGAGI (reference sequence). CDR3 bases: TGTGCCAGCAGTTACTCCGGGCGGCCCTATGGCTACACCTTC. It is translated as CASSYSGRPYGYTF.

Only one count was recorded for this clonotype. The rearrangement joins TRBV12-3 or TRBV12-4 to TRBJ2-7; 12 bases are a match to TRBD1. Trimming removed 5 bases from V and 6 bases from J; junction bases left unmatched: 11. The length of the CDR3 is 16 residues. CDR3 coding DNA: TGTGCCAGCAGTCCGTGGGGACAGGGGGCGGGAGGCGAGCAGTACTTC. Its translation: CASSPWGQGAGGEQYF.

The chain links TRBV7-6 to TRBJ2-7; TRBD1 matches at 7 bases. CDR1 SGHVS and CDR2 FNYEAQ come from the germline V gene. After removal of 0 bases from V and 3 bases from J, the junction contained 32 bases not matched to a gene. The CDR3 covers 24 residues. For the CDR3, the DNA is TGTGCCAGCAGCTTAGCCTTTTTTCCCACGAGGTCGAGGGGACAGCCTCCTGGGGTCTACGAGCAGTACTTC. Its translation: CASSLAFFPTRSRGQPPGVYEQYF.

The V gene is TRBV28, the J gene TRBJ2-7, with D tentatively TRBD1 (6 bases). Germline V lookup: CDR1 MDHEN, CDR2 SYDVKM. Trimming shortened V by 2 bases and J by 3 bases, and 14 bases separated the two germline ends. CDR3 length: 15 amino acids. The CDR3 coding sequence is TGTGCCAGCAGTTTAGACGACACAGGGAGCTACGAGCAGTACTTC. This translates into CASSLDDTGSYEQYF.